Presented here are 3 T cell receptor beta chains from one specimen sequenced in a study of blood T cell dynamics during melanoma immunotherapy. This table comes from immunoSEQ multiplex PCR, and its TCRdb copy is limited to in-frame clones, with some not included. Of about 10,000 clones listed, approximately 90% are singletons. The time point is: week 3, after first cycle of checkpoint inhibitor. Sample: blood, taken from a patient treated with checkpoint blockade. These receptors were obtained from a human donor with melanoma.

The rearrangement links TRBV7-9 to TRBJ1-1; D remains ambiguous. With 1 base removed from V and 4 bases from J, the gap between germline ends came to 13 bases. The CDR3 loop spans 15 amino acids. The germline CDR1 and CDR2 sequences are SEHNR and FQNEAQ (reference sequence). The CDR3 loop is CASSLVASGFTEAFF. The DNA of the CDR3 is TGTGCCAGCAGCTTAGTGGCCTCCGGGTTCACTGAAGCTTTCTTT.

The chain carries TRBV10-1 and TRBJ2-3; weak D call: TRBD2 (6 bases). Germline V lookup: CDR1 WNHNN, CDR2 SYGVQD (reference sequence). Trimming shortened V by 1 base and J by 4 bases, and 12 bases separated the two germline ends. The CDR3 spans 15 residues. For the CDR3, the DNA is TGCGCCAGCAGTGAGTTGGCTAGCGTTCCAGATACGCAGTATTTT. Translated: CASSELASVPDTQYF.

The chain joins TRBV5-1 to TRBJ1-1, with D perhaps TRBD1 (6 bases). Germline V gives CDR1 SGHRS, CDR2 YFSETQ. V lost 3 bases, J lost 1 base, and 10 bases lay in between. The CDR3 sequence is 14 residues long. As DNA, the CDR3 is TGCGCCAGCAGCTCCCGGACAGAGAACACTGAAGCTTTCTTT. Encoded protein: CASSSRTENTEAFF.